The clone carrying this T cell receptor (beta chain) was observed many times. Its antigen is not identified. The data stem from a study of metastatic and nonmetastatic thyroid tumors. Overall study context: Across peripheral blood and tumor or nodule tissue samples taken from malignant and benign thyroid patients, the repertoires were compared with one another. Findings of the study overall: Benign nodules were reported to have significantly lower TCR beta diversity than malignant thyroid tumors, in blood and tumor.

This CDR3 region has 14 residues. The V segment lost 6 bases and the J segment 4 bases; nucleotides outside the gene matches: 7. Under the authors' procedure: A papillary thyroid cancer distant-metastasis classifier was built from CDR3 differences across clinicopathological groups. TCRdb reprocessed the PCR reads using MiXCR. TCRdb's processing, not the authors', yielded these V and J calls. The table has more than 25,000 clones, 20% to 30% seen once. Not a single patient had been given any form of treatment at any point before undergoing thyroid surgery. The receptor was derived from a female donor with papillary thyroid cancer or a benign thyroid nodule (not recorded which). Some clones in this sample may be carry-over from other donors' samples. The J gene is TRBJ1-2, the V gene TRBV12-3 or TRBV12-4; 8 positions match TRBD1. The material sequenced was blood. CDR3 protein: CASSPGQARYGYTF. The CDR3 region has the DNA TGTGCCAGCAGCCCGGGACAGGCACGCTATGGCTACACCTTC.